This TCR beta chain came from a study of shared clonotypes between healthy human individuals. Repertoires were generated with immunoSEQ multiplex PCR, while TCRdb's copy carries only in-frame clones and drops some. The top ten hold less than 0.55% of the sample, which has roughly 1.5 million clones, around 98% seen once. CDR3 length: 16 residues. CDR1 is SGHDN, CDR2 FVKESK, per germline. V gave up 0 bases and J gave up 4 bases; unmatched junction bases: 6. The J gene is TRBJ2-1, the V gene TRBV14, with TRBD2 matching 7 bases. Sequencing input: naive CD4+ T cells sorted from blood. Documented subset: CD45RA+ positively selected. The source of this sequence is a man aged 25 to 40 in good health. As DNA, the CDR3 is TGTGCCAGCAGCCAAGAGCTGGGACTACCATACAATGAGCAGTTCTTC. Its protein product is CASSQELGLPYNEQFF.